The sequence of this T cell receptor beta chain was determined in a study of regulatory T cells in long-lasting Graves disease. Study-wide points: Preferential use of TRBV28, TRBJ1-2 and TRBJ2-5 was seen in persistent disease.

This clonotype was found a few times. The antigen remains undetermined. In building TCR beta libraries, iRepertoire HTBI primers were used together with Arm-PCR of CDR3 regions. Per the original data handling: Detected in the samples were around 62 TRBV and under 15 TRBJ segments. MiXCR, run by TCRdb on the multiplex PCR reads, gives a single entry per CDR3 protein. These V and J calls are TCRdb output, not the study's own analysis. Of approximately 400,000 distinct CDR3 sequences in the sample, over 12% are singletons; the top ten hold approximately 7.8%. Germline trimming cut 1 base from V and 8 bases from J; bases unmatched to any gene: 17. CDR3 length equals 18 residues. Per the germline V gene, CDR1 is MNHEY and CDR2 is SVGEGT. Time point in this sample: newly diagnosed GD, antithyroid drugs for less than 3 months. From RNA extracted from PBMCs, the TCR library was made. Patients all came to the study from an endocrinology department in Xi'an, China.

The same data also contributed to another study, on T cells in Graves' hyperthyroidism and ophthalmopathy. From that paper: Used for diagnoses were clinical symptoms, serum thyroxine and TRAb, thyroid ultrasound and orbital computed tomography.

This receptor was taken from a woman aged 40 to 50 with Graves disease. The chain uses TRBV6-2 or TRBV6-3 and TRBJ2-1; the match to TRBD2 covers 7 bases. Sequences were derived from peripheral blood mononuclear cells (PBMCs), sampled at new diagnosis, from a patient treated with antithyroid drugs. Here the CDR3 reads CASSYLRGQRGSGHEQFF. The CDR3 region has the DNA TGTGCCAGCAGTTACTTGCGAGGCCAAAGGGGTAGCGGGCATGAGCAGTTCTTC.